This is a list of T cell receptor beta chains from one sample in a study of blood T cell repertoires in COVID-19. TCRdb's copy holds only in-frame clones and misses some; the assay was immunoSEQ multiplex PCR. The sample lists about 300,000 clones, around nine tenths occurring once. The sequenced sample consisted of peripheral blood. The receptor source for this set is a man aged 65 to 79 with acute or convalescent COVID-19. CDR3s include the opening cysteine and the closing phenylalanine or tryptophan. D genes are given only for firm matches.

j_call v_call d_call cdr3_nt cdr3_aa
TRBJ2-5 TRBV4-3 NA TGCGCCAGCAGCCAAGATCGGGTGGGCCAAGAGACCCAGTACTTC CASSQDRVGQETQYF
TRBJ1-5 TRBV7-2 NA TGTGCCAGCAGCTTATTCGTTGGGGCCAATCAGCCCCAGCATTTT CASSLFVGANQPQHF
TRBJ2-1 TRBV19 TRBD1 TGTGCCAGTAGTACGCTCGACAGGGGTGGAAATGAGCAGTTCTTC CASSTLDRGGNEQFF
TRBJ1-1 TRBV18 TRBD1 TGTGCCACCGGAATGGGTATGGGACAGCGGTCGGGTGAAGCTTTCTTT CATGMGMGQRSGEAFF
TRBJ2-1 TRBV19 NA TGTGCCAGTAGTATTTCTTCCGGTTACAATGAGCAGTTCTTC CASSISSGYNEQFF
TRBJ2-5 TRBV4-3 TRBD1 TGCGCCAGCAGCCAAGATCTCCCCCCAGGGACAGGGGTAGAGACCCAGTACTTC CASSQDLPPGTGVETQYF
TRBJ2-7 TRBV27 TRBD2 TGTGCCAGCAGTCCCCGCGTGGGCGGGAGTCGTTCCTACGAGCAGTACTTC CASSPRVGGSRSYEQYF
TRBJ1-2 TRBV5-1 NA TGCGCCAGCAGCTTGGCCGGGAGAGGCTACACCTTC CASSLAGRGYTF
TRBJ2-2 TRBV7-2 NA TGTGCCAGCAGTAGAGACAGGAATCCCGGGGAGCTGTTTTTT CASSRDRNPGELFF
TRBJ1-3 TRBV4-2 NA TGTGCCAGCAGCCCCCGGACAGAGCAGATTAGTGGAAACACCATATATTTT CASSPRTEQISGNTIYF
TRBJ2-7 TRBV5-1 TRBD2 TGCGCCAGCAGCTTAAGCGGGAGTGCCTACGAGCAGTACTTC CASSLSGSAYEQYF